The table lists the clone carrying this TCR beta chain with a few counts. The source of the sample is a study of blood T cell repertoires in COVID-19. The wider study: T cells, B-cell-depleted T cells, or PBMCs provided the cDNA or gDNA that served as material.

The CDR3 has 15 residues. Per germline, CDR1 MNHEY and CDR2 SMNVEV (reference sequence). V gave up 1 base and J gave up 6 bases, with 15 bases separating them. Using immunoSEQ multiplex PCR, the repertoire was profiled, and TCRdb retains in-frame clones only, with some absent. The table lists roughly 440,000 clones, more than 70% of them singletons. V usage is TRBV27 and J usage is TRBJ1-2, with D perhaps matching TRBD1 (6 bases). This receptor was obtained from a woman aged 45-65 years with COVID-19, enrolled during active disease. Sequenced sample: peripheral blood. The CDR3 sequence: CASSLWGQREDGYTF. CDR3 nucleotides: TGTGCCAGCAGTTTATGGGGACAAAGAGAGGATGGCTACACCTTC.